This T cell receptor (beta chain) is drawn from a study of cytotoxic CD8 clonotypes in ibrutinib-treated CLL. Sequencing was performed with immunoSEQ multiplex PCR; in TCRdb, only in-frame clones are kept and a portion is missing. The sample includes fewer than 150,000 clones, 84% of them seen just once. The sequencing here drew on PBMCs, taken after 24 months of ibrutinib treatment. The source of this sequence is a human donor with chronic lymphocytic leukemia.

CDR3 DNA sequence: TGTGCCAGCAGTCCAGGTACGGTCTATGGCTACACCTTC. It encodes CASSPGTVYGYTF. This sequence joins TRBV28 and TRBJ1-2; D uncertain. CDR1 and CDR2 from the germline V gene are MDHEN and SYDVKM. The CDR3 is 13 amino acids. V shed 5 bases and J shed 4 bases, with 11 bases lying between them.